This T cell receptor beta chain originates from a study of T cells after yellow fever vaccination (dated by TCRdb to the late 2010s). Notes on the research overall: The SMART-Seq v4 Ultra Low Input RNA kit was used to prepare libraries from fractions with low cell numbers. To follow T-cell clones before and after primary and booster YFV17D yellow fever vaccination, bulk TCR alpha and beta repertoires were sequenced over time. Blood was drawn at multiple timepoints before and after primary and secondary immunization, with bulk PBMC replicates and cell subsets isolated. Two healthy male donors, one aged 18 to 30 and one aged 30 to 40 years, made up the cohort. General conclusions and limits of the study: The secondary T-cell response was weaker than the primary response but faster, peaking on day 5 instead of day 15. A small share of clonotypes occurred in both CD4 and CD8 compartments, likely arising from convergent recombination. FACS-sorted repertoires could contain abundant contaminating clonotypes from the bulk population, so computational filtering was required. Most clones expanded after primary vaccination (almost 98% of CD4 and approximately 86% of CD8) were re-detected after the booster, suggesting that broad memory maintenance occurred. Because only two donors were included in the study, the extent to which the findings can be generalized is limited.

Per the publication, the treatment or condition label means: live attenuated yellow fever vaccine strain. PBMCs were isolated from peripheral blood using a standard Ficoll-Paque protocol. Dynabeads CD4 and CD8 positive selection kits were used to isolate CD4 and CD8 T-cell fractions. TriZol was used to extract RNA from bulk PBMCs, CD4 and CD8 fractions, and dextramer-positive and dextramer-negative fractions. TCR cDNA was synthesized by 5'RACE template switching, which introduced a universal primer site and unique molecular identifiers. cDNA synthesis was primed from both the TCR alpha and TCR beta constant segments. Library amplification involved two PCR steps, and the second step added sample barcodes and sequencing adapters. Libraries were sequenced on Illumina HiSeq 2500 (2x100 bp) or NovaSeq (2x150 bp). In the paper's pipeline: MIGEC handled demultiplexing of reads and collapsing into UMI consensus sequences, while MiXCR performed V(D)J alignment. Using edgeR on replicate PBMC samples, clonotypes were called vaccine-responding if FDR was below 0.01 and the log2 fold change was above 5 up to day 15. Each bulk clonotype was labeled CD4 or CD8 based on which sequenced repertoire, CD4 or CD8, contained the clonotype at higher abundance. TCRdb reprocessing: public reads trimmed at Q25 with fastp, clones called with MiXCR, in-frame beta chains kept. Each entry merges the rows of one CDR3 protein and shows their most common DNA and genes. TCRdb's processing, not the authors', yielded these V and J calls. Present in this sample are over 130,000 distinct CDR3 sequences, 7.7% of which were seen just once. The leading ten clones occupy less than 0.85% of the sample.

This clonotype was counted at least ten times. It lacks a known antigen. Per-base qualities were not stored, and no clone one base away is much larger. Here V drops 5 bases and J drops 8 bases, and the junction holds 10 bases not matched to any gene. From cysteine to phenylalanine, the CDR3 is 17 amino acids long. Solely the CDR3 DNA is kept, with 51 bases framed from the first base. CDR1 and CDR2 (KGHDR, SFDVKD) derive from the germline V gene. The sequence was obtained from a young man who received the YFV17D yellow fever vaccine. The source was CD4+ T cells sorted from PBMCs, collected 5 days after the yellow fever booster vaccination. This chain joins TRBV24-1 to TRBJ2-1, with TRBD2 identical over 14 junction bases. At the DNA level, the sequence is TGTGCCACCAGTGGTGGACTAGCGGGAGGCTTTAGGTATGAGCAGTTCTTC. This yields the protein CATSGGLAGGFRYEQFF.